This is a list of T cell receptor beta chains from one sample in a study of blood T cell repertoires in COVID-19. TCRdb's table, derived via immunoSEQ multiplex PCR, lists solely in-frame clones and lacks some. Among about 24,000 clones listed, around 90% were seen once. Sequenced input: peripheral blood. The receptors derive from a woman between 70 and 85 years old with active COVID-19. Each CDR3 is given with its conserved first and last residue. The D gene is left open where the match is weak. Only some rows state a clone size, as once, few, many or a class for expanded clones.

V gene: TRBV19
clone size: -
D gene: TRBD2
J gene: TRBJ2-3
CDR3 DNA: TGTGCCAGTAGTCATAGACTAGCGGGGGGATCCTTCACAGATACGCAGTATTTT
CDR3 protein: CASSHRLAGGSFTDTQYF

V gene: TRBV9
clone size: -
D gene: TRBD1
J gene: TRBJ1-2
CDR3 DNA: TGTGCCAGCAGCGTACACGGGGACAGCTACTATGGCTACACCTTC
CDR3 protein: CASSVHGDSYYGYTF

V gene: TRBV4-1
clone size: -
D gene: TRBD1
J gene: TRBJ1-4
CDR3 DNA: TGCGCCAGCAGCCAAGATAAGCAGGGGGGAAATGAAAAACTGTTTTTT
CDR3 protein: CASSQDKQGGNEKLFF

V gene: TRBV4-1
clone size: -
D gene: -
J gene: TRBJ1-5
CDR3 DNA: TGCGCCAGCAGCCAAGATTCAGGGTATAGCAATCAGCCCCAGCATTTT
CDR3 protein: CASSQDSGYSNQPQHF

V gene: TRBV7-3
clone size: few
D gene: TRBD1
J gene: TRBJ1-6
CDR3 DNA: TGTGCCAGCAGCTTAGGGGACAGGCTAGAGGATAATTCACCCCTCCACTTT
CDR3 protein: CASSLGDRLEDNSPLHF

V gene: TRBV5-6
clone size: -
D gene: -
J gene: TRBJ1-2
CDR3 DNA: TGTGCCAGCAGCCTATGGGGAGCTAACTATGGCTACACCTTC
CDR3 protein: CASSLWGANYGYTF

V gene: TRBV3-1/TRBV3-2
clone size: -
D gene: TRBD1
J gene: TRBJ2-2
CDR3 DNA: TGTGCCAGCAGCCAATGCCGGGACAGGGACGCCAAAAATAACACCGGGGAGCTGTTTTTT
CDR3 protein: CASSQCRDRDAKNNTGELFF

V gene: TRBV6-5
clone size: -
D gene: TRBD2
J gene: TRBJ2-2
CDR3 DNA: TGTGCCAGCAGTAGGACTAGCGGGGGGGAGCTGTTTTTT
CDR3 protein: CASSRTSGGELFF

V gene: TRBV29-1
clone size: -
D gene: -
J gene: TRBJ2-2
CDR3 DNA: TGCAGCGTTACGAAGGAGGGCAGATACACCGGGGAGCTGTTTTTT
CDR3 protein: CSVTKEGRYTGELFF

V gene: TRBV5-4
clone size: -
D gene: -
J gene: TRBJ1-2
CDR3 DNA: TGTGCCAGCAGCTTGGCAGGGCTCGAGTATGGCTACACCTTC
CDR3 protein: CASSLAGLEYGYTF

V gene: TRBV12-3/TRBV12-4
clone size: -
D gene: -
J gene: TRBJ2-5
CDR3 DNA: TGTGCCAGCAGTTTGTGGGCAGAGACCCAGTACTTC
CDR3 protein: CASSLWAETQYF

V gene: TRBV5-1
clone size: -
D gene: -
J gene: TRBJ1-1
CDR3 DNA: TGCGCCAGCAGCTATCACCGAGATTGGACTGAAGCTTTCTTT
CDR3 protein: CASSYHRDWTEAFF

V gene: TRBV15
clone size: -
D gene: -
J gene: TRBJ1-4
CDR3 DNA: TGTGCCACCTGTCGGGGGATTTTAACTAATGAAAAACTGTTTTTT
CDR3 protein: CATCRGILTNEKLFF

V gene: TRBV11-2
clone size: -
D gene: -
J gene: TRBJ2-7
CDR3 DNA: TGTGCCAGCAGCGACTTACAGGGTATGGGCGAGCAGTACTTC
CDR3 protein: CASSDLQGMGEQYF

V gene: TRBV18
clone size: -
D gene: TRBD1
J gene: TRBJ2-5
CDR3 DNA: TGTGCCAGCTCGATACAGGGGGCAGGAGAGACCCAGTACTTC
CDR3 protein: CASSIQGAGETQYF

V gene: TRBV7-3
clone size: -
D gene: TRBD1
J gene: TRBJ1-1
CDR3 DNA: TGTGCCAGCAGCAAGGGACAGGGTAACACTGAAGCTTTCTTT
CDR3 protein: CASSKGQGNTEAFF

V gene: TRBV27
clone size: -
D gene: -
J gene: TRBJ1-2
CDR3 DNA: TGTGCCAGCAGTTTATACCGGGGGGCCGATGGCTACACCTTC
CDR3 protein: CASSLYRGADGYTF

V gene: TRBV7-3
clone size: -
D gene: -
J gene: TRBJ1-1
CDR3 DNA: TGTGCCAGCAGCTTAACTGCGGGGGGTACTGAAGCTTTCTTT
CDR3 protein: CASSLTAGGTEAFF

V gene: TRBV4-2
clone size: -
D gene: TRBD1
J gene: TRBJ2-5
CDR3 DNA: TGTGCCAGCAGCCACCGACTCACAGGGGGCGGTCAAGAGACCCAGTACTTC
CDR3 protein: CASSHRLTGGGQETQYF

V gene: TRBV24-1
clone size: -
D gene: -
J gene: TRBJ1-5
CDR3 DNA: TGTGCCACGTCAGGCCAGGGGAGCCAGCCCCAGCATTTT
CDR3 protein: CATSGQGSQPQHF

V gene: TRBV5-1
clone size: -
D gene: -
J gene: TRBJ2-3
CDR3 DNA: TGCGCCAGCAGTGGGGGGGGCGTAGATACGCAGTATTTT
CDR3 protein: CASSGGGVDTQYF

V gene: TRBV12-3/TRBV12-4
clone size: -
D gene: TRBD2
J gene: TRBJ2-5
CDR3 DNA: TGTGCCAGCTCCCGATGGGGGGGAGAGACCCAGTACTTC
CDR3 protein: CASSRWGGETQYF

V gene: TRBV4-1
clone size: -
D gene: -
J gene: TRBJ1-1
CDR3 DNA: TGCGCCAGCAGCCGACAGACAGTGAACACTGAAGCTTTCTTT
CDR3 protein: CASSRQTVNTEAFF